This T cell receptor beta chain was found in a study of CD8 T cells in Susac syndrome. Points from the study as a whole: The study conceded that its TCR sequencing and HLA analysis involved relatively few individuals.

RNA amounts of roughly 0.5 to 1 ug underwent reverse transcription with random hexamers. Each CDR3 protein gets one entry after TCRdb re-called the immunoSEQ multiplex PCR reads with MiXCR. The sample has about 250,000 distinct CDR3 sequences; 93% are singletons. Points on this clonotype: The antigen remains unidentified.

Trimming at V came to 3 bases and at J to 4 bases, leaving 4 bases not matched to a gene. CDR3 length: 15 amino acids. Germline lookup yields CDR1 LGHDT and CDR2 YNNKEL (reference sequence). V usage is TRBV3-1 and J usage is TRBJ2-3, with 10 bases identical to TRBD2. Sequenced: CD4+ T cells from PBMCs. This receptor was taken from a human donor with multiple sclerosis. The CDR3 here is CASSHRTSGSDTQYF. The CDR3 nucleotides read TGTGCCAGCAGCCACAGGACTAGCGGATCAGATACGCAGTATTTT.